A selection of T cell receptor beta chains follows, all from one sample in a study of EBV T-cell therapy then PD-1 blockade in nasopharyngeal carcinoma. These receptors' antigens are unknown. The protocol was immunoSEQ multiplex PCR, while the TCRdb copy is restricted to in-frame clones and leaves out a portion. The sample has about 23,000 clones; 84% are singletons. The sequencing used CD8+ T cells from blood, collected around day 60 from a patient whose treatment included autologous EBV-specific T cells and nivolumab. Receptors originate from a man aged 40-55 years with nasopharyngeal carcinoma. Each CDR3 is given with its conserved first and last residue. A D gene is named only where the DNA matches it firmly. Size tells how often a clone was seen (once, few, many) or the class of an expanded clone, and some rows leave it out.

d_call | j_call | v_call | clone_size | cdr3_nt | cdr3_aa
TRBD1 | TRBJ1-2 | TRBV4-2 | . | TGTGCCAGCAGCCAAGAGGATTGGCAGGGGGAAGATGGCTACACCTTC | CASSQEDWQGEDGYTF
TRBD1 | TRBJ2-7 | TRBV28 | . | TGTGCCAGCAGTTTATTACAGGACAGGCCTTCCTACGAGCAGTACTTC | CASSLLQDRPSYEQYF
. | TRBJ1-2 | TRBV7-8 | few | TGTGCCAGCAGCCCCCCGCGGGCTTTGTATGGCTACACCTTC | CASSPPRALYGYTF
TRBD2 | TRBJ2-3 | TRBV28 | . | TGTGCCAGCAGTTCCAGGACTAGGACAGATACGCAGTATTTT | CASSSRTRTDTQYF
TRBD1 | TRBJ2-7 | TRBV28 | once | TGTGCCAGCAGTTCGACGTCCCTTGGGACAGGTTACGACGAGCAGTACTTC | CASSSTSLGTGYDEQYF
. | TRBJ2-2 | TRBV29-1 | . | TGCAGCGGTATCAGGGCCGGGGAGCTGTTTTTT | CSGIRAGELFF
TRBD2 | TRBJ2-3 | TRBV7-9 | . | TGTGCCAGCAGTCCGCCCCTAGCGGGGAACACAGATACGCAGTATTTT | CASSPPLAGNTDTQYF
. | TRBJ2-7 | TRBV30 | . | TGTGCCTGGAGTGTCCTCCCCGCATACGAGCAGTACTTC | CAWSVLPAYEQYF
. | TRBJ2-3 | TRBV13 | . | TGTGCCAGCAGCCACCCGACCACAGATACGCAGTATTTT | CASSHPTTDTQYF
. | TRBJ2-5 | TRBV11-1 | . | TGTGCCAGCAGCCCCCTTGGGGAGACCCAGTACTTC | CASSPLGETQYF
. | TRBJ2-3 | TRBV5-1 | . | TGCGCCAGCTCATCTCGGGTGGGCGGGGCTCGTCGACTTAGCACAGATACGCAGTATTTT | CASSSRVGGARRLSTDTQYF
. | TRBJ2-5 | TRBV13 | . | TGTGCCAGCAGCTTAGGCGGGTTAGGGAAGTACTTC | CASSLGGLGKYF
. | TRBJ2-7 | TRBV6-4 | . | TGTGCCAGCAGTGAGCTCGAGCAGTACTTC | CASSELEQYF
. | TRBJ2-1 | TRBV11-1 | . | TGTGCCAGCAGCTCAGATACGCCATACAATGAGCAGTTCTTC | CASSSDTPYNEQFF
TRBD1 | TRBJ2-2 | TRBV5-1 | once | TGCGCCAGCAGCTTGAAGACAGGGGGGTTAGGGGAGCTGTTTTTT | CASSLKTGGLGELFF
TRBD1 | TRBJ2-7 | TRBV7-9 | . | TGTGCCAGCAGCTCGACAGGGGGGACCTACGAGCAGTACTTC | CASSSTGGTYEQYF
TRBD1 | TRBJ2-5 | TRBV5-6 | . | TGTGCCAGCAGCTCCGGGACAGGGGAGACCCAGTACTTC | CASSSGTGETQYF
TRBD1 | TRBJ2-4 | TRBV7-9 | . | TGTGCCAGCAGTGGGGACAGGGGGGACATTCAGTACTTC | CASSGDRGDIQYF
. | TRBJ2-7 | TRBV2 | . | TGTGCCAGCAGTGAGGTGGGGCAGGGACTGGACGAGCAGTACTTC | CASSEVGQGLDEQYF
. | TRBJ2-7 | TRBV15 | . | TGTGCCACCAGCAGAGATGGACAGTTTTCTTCCGAGCAGTACTTC | CATSRDGQFSSEQYF
. | TRBJ2-7 | TRBV6-2/TRBV6-3 | once | TGTGCCAGCAGTACTCGCGGGGGCGGGGAGCCTGCCTACGAGCAGTACTTC | CASSTRGGGEPAYEQYF
. | TRBJ1-4 | TRBV7-2 | . | TGTGCCAGCAGCTGGGGGGCAGCCACTAATGAAAAACTGTTTTTT | CASSWGAATNEKLFF
. | TRBJ2-7 | TRBV7-2 | . | TGTGCCAGCAGCTTAGCCCCCAGCGGCGAGCAGTACTTC | CASSLAPSGEQYF
TRBD2 | TRBJ2-7 | TRBV7-8 | few | TGTGCCAGCAGCTTTAGACTAGCGGTGGCCTACGAGCAGTACTTC | CASSFRLAVAYEQYF
TRBD1 | TRBJ2-6 | TRBV11-2 | . | TGTGCCAGCAGCCCCCCCACAGGGGGATTCTCTGGGGCCAACGTCCTGACTTTC | CASSPPTGGFSGANVLTF
. | TRBJ1-3 | TRBV5-1 | . | TGCGCCAGCAGCTTGGGGGCCTCTGGAAACACCATATATTTT | CASSLGASGNTIYF